Listed here are 25 T cell receptor beta chains from one sample, sequenced in a study of T cell responses to AZD1222 COVID-19 vaccine. Only in-frame clones appear in the TCRdb table, and some are missing; sequencing was by immunoSEQ multiplex PCR. This table has more than 150,000 clones, about 90% appearing once. The material was peripheral blood, obtained on day 0 of AZD1222 vaccination. The source is an adult in good health.

The J gene is TRBJ2-1, the V gene TRBV27; 7 bases line up with TRBD2. The germline gives CDR1 MNHEY, CDR2 SMNVEV (reference sequence). The CDR3 has 15 residues. After removal of 4 bases from V and 6 bases from J, the junction contained 9 bases not matched to a gene. The CDR3, as DNA: TGTGCCAGCAGTTGGTGGCGGGAGAGGGCCAATGAGCAGTTCTTC. It is translated as CASSWWRERANEQFF.

V usage is TRBV3-1 (or the pseudogene TRBV3-2) and J usage is TRBJ2-1; no definite D call. V lost 4 bases and J lost 0, with 4 bases in between. The germline V gene has CDR1 LGHDT and CDR2 YNNKEL (reference sequence). The CDR3 totals 13 residues. DNA of the CDR3: TGTGCCAGCAGCCGTCGCTCCTACAATGAGCAGTTCTTC. Translated, it gives CASSRRSYNEQFF.

The chain is built from TRBV29-1 and TRBJ2-2; 9 nucleotides agree with TRBD1. CDR3 length: 14 residues. The V gene's germline CDR1 is SQVTM and CDR2 ANQGSEA. Trimming took 6 bases from V and 5 from J; bases not matched to a gene: 7. The CDR3 is CSVMGQGYTGELFF. CDR3 coding DNA: TGCAGCGTCATGGGACAGGGTTATACCGGGGAGCTGTTTTTT.

The rearrangement links TRBV4-2 to TRBJ1-3; D gene ambiguous. Trimming removed 0 bases at V and 4 bases at J, with 13 bases between. The CDR3 has 16 residues. Germline V gives CDR1 LGHNA, CDR2 YNFKEQ. The CDR3 loop reads CASSQEVGGYGNTIYF. The CDR3 bases are TGTGCCAGCAGCCAAGAAGTGGGAGGGTACGGAAACACCATATATTTT.

The rearrangement joins TRBV5-3 to TRBJ1-1, with unresolved D. TRBV5-3 belongs to the ORF category, with a function that is uncertain. This CDR3 spans 15 amino acids. The V and J ends lost 0 bases and 1 base respectively, with 10 bases between them. The CDR3 coding sequence is TGTGCCAGAAGCTTGGGACGTGACGGGAACACTGAAGCTTTCTTT. Its protein product is CARSLGRDGNTEAFF.

The V call is TRBV13, the J call TRBJ2-2; a possible D gene is TRBD1 (5 bases). The germline V gene encodes CDR1 PRHDT and CDR2 FYEKMQ (reference sequence). The CDR3 sequence is 16 residues long. V lost 5 bases and J lost 1, with 14 bases in between. CDR3 amino acids: CASSLLGLRNTGELFF. In DNA, the CDR3 is TGTGCCAGCAGCCTTTTGGGGCTCCGGAACACCGGGGAGCTGTTTTTT.

The chain links TRBV5-1 to TRBJ2-1; 7 bases agree with TRBD1. After removal of 7 bases from V and 0 bases from J, the junction contained 4 bases not matched to a gene. Per the germline V gene, CDR1 is SGHRS and CDR2 is YFSETQ. The CDR3 has 14 amino acids. CDR3 region: CASESGGSYNEQFF. CDR3 DNA: TGCGCCAGCGAATCAGGGGGCTCCTACAATGAGCAGTTCTTC. The full variable domain, completed using reference TRBV5-1 and TRBJ2-1, is KAGVTQTPRYLIKTRGQQVTLSCSPISGHRSVSWYQQTPGQGLQFLFEYFSETQRNKGNFPGRFSGRQFSNSRSEMNVSTLELGDSALYLCASESGGSYNEQFFGPGTRLTVL.

This chain uses TRBV7-2 with TRBJ1-1, with 9 bases matching TRBD1. The CDR3 runs 13 residues. Germline values: CDR1 SGHTA, CDR2 FQGNSA. J lost 10 bases, V lost 5 bases, and 8 bases had no gene match. The CDR3 protein is CASSQGTGIGAFF. DNA of the CDR3: TGTGCCAGCAGCCAGGGGACAGGGATTGGAGCTTTCTTT.

This chain uses TRBV5-1 with TRBJ2-1; the D gene is possibly TRBD2 (5 bases). Germline CDR1 and CDR2: SGHRS and YFSETQ. The CDR3 extends over 13 amino acids. The germline V and J ends were trimmed by 0 bases and 10 bases, with 11 bases remaining between them. The CDR3 DNA reads TGCGCCAGCAGCTTGGCCCAGACGGGGGAGCAGTTCTTC. Translation gives CASSLAQTGEQFF.

J is TRBJ2-1 and V is TRBV24-1; 8 positions match TRBD2. Trimming took 4 bases from V and 4 from J; bases not matched to a gene: 11. CDR3 length equals 17 residues. Germline V lookup: CDR1 KGHDR, CDR2 SFDVKD. The CDR3 here is CATSDQIRAGGYNEQFF. The DNA of the CDR3 is TGTGCCACCAGTGACCAGATTCGTGCGGGGGGTTACAATGAGCAGTTCTTC.

The chain joins TRBV7-2 to TRBJ2-7; D uncertain. Germline assignment: CDR1 SGHTA and CDR2 FQGNSA. The ends were cut back, 1 base at V and 1 base at J, with 8 bases in the middle. The CDR3 has 14 amino acids. The CDR3 spells CASSLGFQSYEQYF. The CDR3 nucleotides are TGTGCCAGCAGCTTAGGTTTCCAGTCCTACGAGCAGTACTTC.

This clone was counted ten times or more. The genes are TRBV13 and TRBJ1-1; possibly TRBD1 for D (6 bases). Germline lookup yields CDR1 PRHDT and CDR2 FYEKMQ (reference sequence). V was cut by 2 bases and J by 0 bases, with 10 bases left in between. The CDR3 sequence is 15 residues long. CDR3 sequence (DNA): TGTGCCAGCAGCTTATCCCGGGACATGAACACTGAAGCTTTCTTT. It codes for CASSLSRDMNTEAFF.

The V and J genes are TRBV7-9 and TRBJ2-7, with D unresolved. CDR1 is SEHNR and CDR2 is FQNEAQ in the germline V gene (reference sequence). CDR3 length: 14 residues. Trimming cost V 2 bases and J 2 bases, with 10 bases left between them. CDR3 in amino acids: CASSLSGQTYEQYF. The DNA for the CDR3 is TGTGCCAGCAGCTTATCCGGGCAGACCTACGAGCAGTACTTC.

CDR3 DNA sequence: TGTGCCAGCAGCTACCCGACGGACAGACGCTATGGCTACACCTTC. Residues: CASSYPTDRRYGYTF. The chain joins TRBV28 to TRBJ1-2, with a tentative D call TRBD1 (6 bases). The CDR3 runs 15 residues. Germline CDR1 and CDR2: MDHEN and SYDVKM. Deletions cut 6 bases from V and 4 bases from J, with 18 bases between.

This sequence joins TRBV10-3 and TRBJ1-2, with D unresolved. Trimming pared 4 bases from V and 6 bases from J, leaving 9 bases between. This CDR3 comprises 12 residues. Germline CDR1 is ENHRY and CDR2 is SYGVKD. CDR3 amino acids: CAISGVLDGYTF. The CDR3 bases are TGTGCCATCAGTGGGGTTTTGGATGGCTACACCTTC.

The chain links TRBV28 to TRBJ1-5; tentatively, D is TRBD1 (5 bases). The CDR3 is made up of 13 amino acids. The germline gives CDR1 MDHEN, CDR2 SYDVKM. The CDR3 is CVAQGGDNQPQHF. The CDR3 DNA is TGTGTCGCCCAAGGAGGGGACAATCAGCCCCAGCATTTT.

This clone was observed a single time. The chain has TRBV6-5 and TRBJ1-2; maybe TRBD1 (6 bases). CDR3 size: 14 residues. The V end lost 4 bases, the J end lost 8 bases, and 17 bases lay between the germline ends. CDR1 and CDR2 from the germline V gene are MNHEY and SVGAGI. In DNA form, the CDR3 reads TGTGCCAGCAGTTCCCAGGGCAGGGGTTGGGGCTACACCTTC. Its protein product is CASSSQGRGWGYTF.

This clone was counted once. The genes are TRBV10-1 and TRBJ1-2; D unresolved. CDR1 is WNHNN and CDR2 is SYGVQD in the germline V gene (reference sequence). The CDR3 has 13 amino acids. Trimming pared 3 bases from V and 2 bases from J, leaving 7 bases between. Written as DNA, the CDR3 is TGCGCCAGCAGTGATGGCCCGAACTATGGCTACACCTTC. Amino acids: CASSDGPNYGYTF.

The chain is built from TRBV15 and TRBJ2-7; D remains ambiguous. CDR3 length: 15 residues. V shed 0 bases and J shed 4 bases, with 13 bases lying between them. Germline CDR1 LNHNV, CDR2 YYDKDF (reference sequence). The CDR3 DNA reads TGTGCCACCAGCAGAGATCCGTACAGTAAGTACGAGCAGTACTTC. This codes for CATSRDPYSKYEQYF.

This chain connects TRBV18 to TRBJ1-1; no clear D. Germline CDR1 KGHSH, CDR2 LQKENI. The CDR3 extends over 12 amino acids. The V end was cut by 2 bases, the J end by 8 bases, with 9 bases between. CDR3 bases: TGTGCCAGCTCACCATACAGAGACGAAGCTTTCTTT. Its translation is CASSPYRDEAFF.

A single count supports this clone. The chain has TRBV5-8 and TRBJ2-3; TRBD2 aligns across 12 bases. The CDR3 contains 16 residues. Trimming removed 3 bases from V and 4 bases from J; junction bases left unmatched: 6. Per germline, CDR1 SGHTS and CDR2 YDEGEE. CDR3 bases: TGTGCCAGCAGCTCCCGGTCTAGCGGGAGGGCAGATACGCAGTATTTT. Its translation: CASSSRSSGRADTQYF.

Only one count was recorded for this clone. The chain employs TRBV5-6 and TRBJ1-2; D perhaps matches TRBD1 (5 bases). The V end was cut by 0 bases, the J end by 8 bases, with 17 bases between. Germline values: CDR1 SGHDT, CDR2 YYEEEE. The CDR3 length is 15 residues. The CDR3 reads CASSLEERRGRGYTF. The CDR3 nucleotides read TGTGCCAGCAGCTTGGAAGAAAGAAGGGGACGGGGCTACACCTTC.

The rearrangement joins TRBV7-2 to TRBJ1-5; tentative D call: TRBD1 (6 bases). This CDR3 comprises 15 residues. CDR1 and CDR2 (germline): SGHTA, FQGNSA. V lost 1 base, J lost 3 bases, and 10 bases lay in between. Here the CDR3 reads CASSLGWGANQPQHF. CDR3 coding DNA: TGTGCCAGCAGCTTAGGTTGGGGGGCCAATCAGCCCCAGCATTTT. The full variable domain, with the rest looked up from reference TRBV7-2 and TRBJ1-5, is GAGVSQSPSNKVTEKGKDVELRCDPISGHTALYWYRQSLGQGLEFLIYFQGNSAPDKSGLPSDRFSAERTGGSVSTLTIQRTQQEDSAVYLCASSLGWGANQPQHFGDGTRLSIL.

The gene calls are TRBV28 and TRBJ1-3, with D unresolved. Deletions cut 2 bases from V and 0 bases from J, with 8 bases between. Germline CDR1 and CDR2: MDHEN and SYDVKM. This CDR3 spans 15 amino acids. CDR3 sequence (DNA): TGTGCCAGCAGTTTAACCCGGCTCTCTGGAAACACCATATATTTT. Residues: CASSLTRLSGNTIYF. The whole variable domain, filled in from reference TRBV28 and TRBJ1-3, reads DVKVTQSSRYLVKRTGEKVFLECVQDMDHENMFWYRQDPGLGLRLIYFSYDVKMKEKGDIPEGYSVSREKKERFSLILESASTNQTSMYLCASSLTRLSGNTIYFGEGSWLTVV.

The chain joins TRBV23-1 to TRBJ2-3; 7 bases align to TRBD2. TRBV23-1 is sorted into the ORF group, with uncertain function. The CDR3 contains 15 residues. J was trimmed by 4 bases and V by 2 bases; bases with no gene match: 6. The CDR3 DNA reads TGCGCCAGCAGTCAAGAGGGAGGGCCCGCAGATACGCAGTATTTT. This encodes CASSQEGGPADTQYF.